The 10 T cell receptor beta chains in this list originate from one sample, sequenced in a study of blood T cell repertoires in COVID-19. The repertoire was sequenced with immunoSEQ multiplex PCR; TCRdb's copy has only in-frame clones and lacks some. The table lists 240,000 or so clones, 60% to 75% of them singletons. Input material: peripheral blood. The receptors stem from a woman at least 80 years old with acute or convalescent COVID-19.

The V call is TRBV2, the J call TRBJ2-7, with D maybe TRBD1 (5 bases). This CDR3 spans 12 amino acids. The V and J ends lost 6 bases and 7 bases respectively, with 13 bases between them. Germline CDR1 is SNHLY and CDR2 is FYNNEI. The CDR3 is CASRESGKEQYF. The CDR3 bases are TGTGCCAGCAGGGAATCAGGGAAAGAGCAGTACTTC.

The rearrangement uses TRBV7-8 and TRBJ1-1; 8 bases fit TRBD1. Germline lookup yields CDR1 SGHVS and CDR2 FQNEAQ. The trim removed 2 bases at V and 2 bases at J, leaving 7 bases unmatched. This CDR3 has 16 residues. The DNA for the CDR3 is TGTGCCAGCAGCTTACCACAGGGGGGGATAAACACTGAAGCTTTCTTT. Translation: CASSLPQGGINTEAFF.

The chain couples TRBV7-6 to TRBJ2-1; 9 bases fit TRBD2. Germline V gene sequence: CDR1 SGHVS, CDR2 FNYEAQ. The junction had 15 bases not matched to a gene; V was cut back by 1 base and J by 2 bases. CDR3 length: 20 amino acids. CDR3 in DNA: TGTGCCAGCAGCTTAGTGGGCTTTCCCCTTAGCGGGGGTACCTACAATGAGCAGTTCTTC. Encoded protein: CASSLVGFPLSGGTYNEQFF.

This rearrangement joins TRBV5-5 to TRBJ2-3; TRBD1 is a possible D gene (5 bases). In germline, CDR1 is SGHKS, CDR2 YYEKEE (reference sequence). V lost 4 bases to trimming and J lost 3 bases, with 9 bases between them. The CDR3 is 13 residues long. In DNA form, the CDR3 reads TGTGCCAGCAGCACTCGACAGACAGATACGCAGTATTTT. It translates to CASSTRQTDTQYF.

The J gene is TRBJ1-1, the V gene TRBV2; D perhaps matches TRBD1 (5 bases). V was pared by 6 bases and J by 11 bases, with 19 bases between. The germline CDR1 and CDR2 sequences are SNHLY and FYNNEI. The length of the CDR3 is 13 residues. Here the CDR3 DNA reads TGTGCCAGCAGCGACCAGGGCCCGACGAGGGCTTTCTTT. It is translated as CASSDQGPTRAFF.

This sequence joins TRBV10-1 and TRBJ2-5; tentative D call: TRBD1 (6 bases). This CDR3 spans 13 amino acids. Trimming left V 3 bases short and J 3 bases short, with 8 bases between. Per germline, CDR1 WNHNN and CDR2 SYGVQD (reference sequence). CDR3 sequence: CASSDDRKETQYF. In DNA, the CDR3 is TGCGCCAGCAGTGATGACAGGAAAGAGACCCAGTACTTC.

The chain combines TRBV5-6 with TRBJ1-1; D perhaps matches TRBD1 (5 bases). The CDR3 has 14 amino acids. Germline-derived CDR1 and CDR2 are SGHDT and YYEEEE. V was shortened by 5 bases and J by 0 bases, with 11 bases between the two germline ends. The CDR3: CASRRGSVNTEAFF. CDR3 in DNA: TGTGCCAGCAGAAGGGGCAGCGTGAACACTGAAGCTTTCTTT.

The J gene is TRBJ2-5, the V gene TRBV5-1; TRBD1 is a possible D gene (6 bases). CDR3 length: 15 amino acids. The germline V gene has CDR1 SGHRS and CDR2 YFSETQ. Trimming took off 0 bases at V and 0 bases at J, with 9 bases between the two ends. In DNA, the CDR3 is TGCGCCAGCAGCTTGGCAGGGGCGGACCAAGAGACCCAGTACTTC. Encoded protein: CASSLAGADQETQYF.

The gene calls are TRBV5-5 and TRBJ2-2; no reliable D call. V lost 0 bases and J lost 4, with 13 bases in between. This CDR3 contains 16 residues. Germline V CDR1 and CDR2: SGHKS, YYEKEE (reference sequence). The DNA of the CDR3 is TGTGCCAGCAGCTTGGGTACCGCTCCGGGCACCGGGGAGCTGTTTTTT. Protein sequence: CASSLGTAPGTGELFF.

The rearrangement links TRBV5-1 to TRBJ2-2; D remains unclear. This CDR3 contains 15 residues. Germline-derived CDR1 and CDR2 are SGHRS and YFSETQ. V dropped 3 bases and J dropped 5 bases, with 14 bases sitting between them. The CDR3 reads CASSSSAGGTGELFF. As DNA, the CDR3 is TGCGCCAGCAGCTCCTCGGCAGGTGGGACCGGGGAGCTGTTTTTT.